This T cell receptor beta chain was documented in a study of blood T cell repertoires in COVID-19. Overall study context: PBMCs, B-cell-depleted T cells, or T cells provided the cDNA or gDNA that made up the material.

Original analysis: Researchers report that nucleated cell counts were estimated from reference gene primer amplification. Measured with immunoSEQ multiplex PCR; TCRdb has only the in-frame clones, and not every one. V and J calls and clone size are those listed in that table; D and trimming were worked out from the DNA. The table includes 100,000 to 150,000 clones, about 87% detected once. The CDR3 contains 16 residues. The germline V gene has CDR1 MGHRA and CDR2 YSYEKL. V shed 1 base and J 7 bases; nucleotides not matched to a gene: 3. The sequencing input was peripheral blood. The receptor's source is a woman aged 45-65 years with acute or convalescent COVID-19. The V call is TRBV4-1, the J call TRBJ1-6; the match to TRBD1 covers 11 bases. The chain's CDR3 is CASSQVGTGGNSPLHF. CDR3 in DNA: TGCGCCAGCAGCCAAGTCGGGACAGGGGGGAATTCACCCCTCCACTTT.